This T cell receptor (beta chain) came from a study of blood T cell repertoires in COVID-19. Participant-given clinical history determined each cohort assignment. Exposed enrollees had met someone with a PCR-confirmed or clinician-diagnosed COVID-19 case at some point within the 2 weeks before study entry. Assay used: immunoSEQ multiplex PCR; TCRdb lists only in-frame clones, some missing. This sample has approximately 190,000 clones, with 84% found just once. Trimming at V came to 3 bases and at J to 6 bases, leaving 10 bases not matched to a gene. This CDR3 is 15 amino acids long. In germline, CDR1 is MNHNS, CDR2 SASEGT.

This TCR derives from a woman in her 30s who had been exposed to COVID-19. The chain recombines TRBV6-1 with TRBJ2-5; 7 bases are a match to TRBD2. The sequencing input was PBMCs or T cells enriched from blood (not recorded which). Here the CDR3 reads CASSELGGVTKTQYF. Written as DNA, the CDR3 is TGTGCCAGCAGTGAGCTGGGGGGGGTTACAAAGACCCAGTACTTC.